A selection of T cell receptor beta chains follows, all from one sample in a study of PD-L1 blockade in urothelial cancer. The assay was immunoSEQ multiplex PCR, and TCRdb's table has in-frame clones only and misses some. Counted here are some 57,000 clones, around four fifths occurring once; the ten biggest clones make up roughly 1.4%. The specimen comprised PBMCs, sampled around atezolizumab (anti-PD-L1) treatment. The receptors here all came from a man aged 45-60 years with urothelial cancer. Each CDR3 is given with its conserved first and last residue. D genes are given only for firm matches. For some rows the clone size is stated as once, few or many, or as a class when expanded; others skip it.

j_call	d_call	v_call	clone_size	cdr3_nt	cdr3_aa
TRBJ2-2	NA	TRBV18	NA	TGTGCCAGCTCAGGGCAAAACACCGGGGAGCTGTTTTTT	CASSGQNTGELFF
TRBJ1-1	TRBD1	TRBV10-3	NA	TGTGCCACGCTAGATCTCCCGGGACAGGAGGCTTTCTTT	CATLDLPGQEAFF
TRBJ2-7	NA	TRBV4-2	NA	TGTGCCAGCAGCCAAGCAACTAGTCAACTCTACGAGCAGTACTTC	CASSQATSQLYEQYF
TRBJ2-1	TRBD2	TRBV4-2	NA	TGTGCCAGCAGCAAACTAGCGGGAGGGAAGGACTCCTACAATGAGCAGTTCTTC	CASSKLAGGKDSYNEQFF
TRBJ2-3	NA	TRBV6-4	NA	TGTGCCAGCAGGACGGAGGTGGGCACAGATACGCAGTATTTT	CASRTEVGTDTQYF
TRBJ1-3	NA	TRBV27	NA	TGTGCCAGCAAGGGAGGTGCCTCTGGAAACACCATATATTTT	CASKGGASGNTIYF
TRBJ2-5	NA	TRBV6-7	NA	TGTGCCAGCAGTTATGGGGCCCCGGAGACCCAGTACTTC	CASSYGAPETQYF
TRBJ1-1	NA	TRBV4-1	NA	TGCGCCAGCAGCCAATCGACAAAGAAAGCTTTCTTT	CASSQSTKKAFF
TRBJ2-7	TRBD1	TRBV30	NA	TGTGCCTGGAGTCACAGGGGAGACGAGCAGTACTTC	CAWSHRGDEQYF
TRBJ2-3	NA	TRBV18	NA	TGTGCCAGCTCACCCGGTTATGGACAGCACACAGATACGCAGTATTTT	CASSPGYGQHTDTQYF
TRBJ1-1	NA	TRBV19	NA	TGTGCCAGTAGTGCTTCTCGAGGGAGCGGCACTGAAGCTTTCTTT	CASSASRGSGTEAFF
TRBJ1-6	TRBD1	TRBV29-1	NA	TGCAGCGTTAAGGGACAGGGCAATTCACCCCTCCACTTT	CSVKGQGNSPLHF
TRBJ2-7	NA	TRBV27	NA	TGTGCCAGCACCAGCCAGCTAGGTTTTTACGAGCAGTACTTC	CASTSQLGFYEQYF
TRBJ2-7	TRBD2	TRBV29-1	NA	TGCAGCGCGGGAGGAAGGTTAGCCTACGAGCAGTACTTC	CSAGGRLAYEQYF
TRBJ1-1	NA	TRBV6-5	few	TGTGCCAGCACCGCGGGGGTGGGACGTTTGGCTTTCTTT	CASTAGVGRLAFF
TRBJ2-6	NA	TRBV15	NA	TGTGCCACCACAGGGGCTGGGTACTCTGGGGCCAACGTCCTGACTTTC	CATTGAGYSGANVLTF
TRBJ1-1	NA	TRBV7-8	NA	TGTGCCAGCAGCTTAAGCGCTAACACTGAAGCTTTCTTT	CASSLSANTEAFF